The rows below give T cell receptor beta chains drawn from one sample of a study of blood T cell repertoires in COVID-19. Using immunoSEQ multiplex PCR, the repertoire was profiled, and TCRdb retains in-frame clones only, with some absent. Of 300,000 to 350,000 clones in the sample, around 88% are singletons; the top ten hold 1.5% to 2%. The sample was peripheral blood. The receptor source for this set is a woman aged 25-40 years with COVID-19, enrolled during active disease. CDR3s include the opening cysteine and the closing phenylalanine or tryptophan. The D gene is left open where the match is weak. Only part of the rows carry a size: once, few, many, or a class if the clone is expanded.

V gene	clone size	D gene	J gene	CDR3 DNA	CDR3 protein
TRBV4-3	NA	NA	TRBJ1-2	TGCGCCAGCAGCCAAGATGGGGGCAGGGGCACTGACGGCTACACCTTC	CASSQDGGRGTDGYTF
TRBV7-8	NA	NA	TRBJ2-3	TGTGCCAGCAGCTTAGTCACGGGGGGAAGGGGGTCAGATACGCAGTATTTT	CASSLVTGGRGSDTQYF
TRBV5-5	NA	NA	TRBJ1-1	TGTGCCAGCAGTTCACAGTCGAACACTGAAGCTTTCTTT	CASSSQSNTEAFF
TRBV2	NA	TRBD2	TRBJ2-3	TGTGCCAGCACGAGACTAGCGGGGTACACAGATACGCAGTATTTT	CASTRLAGYTDTQYF
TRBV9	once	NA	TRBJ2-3	TGTGCCAGCAGCGCCCCTCAGGGAATACGCAGAACAGATACGCAGTATTTT	CASSAPQGIRRTDTQYF
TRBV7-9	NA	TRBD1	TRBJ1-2	TGTGCCAGCACCTCCACAGGGGCGGGCTATGGCTACACCTTC	CASTSTGAGYGYTF
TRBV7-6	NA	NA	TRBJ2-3	TGTGCCAGCAGCTTAGGGGAGGCCGGAGATACGCAGTATTTT	CASSLGEAGDTQYF
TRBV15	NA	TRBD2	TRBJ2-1	TGTGCCACCAGCAGGGGGGGACTAGCGGGGTACAATGAGCAGTTCTTC	CATSRGGLAGYNEQFF
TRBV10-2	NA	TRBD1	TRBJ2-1	TGCGCCAGCCTTAACCGGGACAGGGGCTACAATGAGCAGTTCTTC	CASLNRDRGYNEQFF
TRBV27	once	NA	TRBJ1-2	TGTGCCAGCAGTCCGCGGAGGGCCCGAGTTTTCGCTAACTATGGCTACACCTTC	CASSPRRARVFANYGYTF
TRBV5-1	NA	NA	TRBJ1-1	TGCGCCAGCAGCTTGTATTCGGCGGGCACTGAAGCTTTCTTT	CASSLYSAGTEAFF
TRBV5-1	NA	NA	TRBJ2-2	TGCGCCAGCAGCGAGCGTAATAACGCGAACACCGGGGAGCTGTTTTTT	CASSERNNANTGELFF
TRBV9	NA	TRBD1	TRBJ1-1	TGTGCCAGCAGCGTAGAATCAGGGGGCAAAATCGGTACTGAAGCTTTCTTT	CASSVESGGKIGTEAFF
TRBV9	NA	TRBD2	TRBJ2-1	TGTGCCAGCAGCGTAGCTGGGCTAGCGGGGGGGCCTGGTCATGAGCAGTTCTTC	CASSVAGLAGGPGHEQFF
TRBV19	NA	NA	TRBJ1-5	TGTGCCAGTACCGGGGCCGGAGGAGGGAACAATCAGCCCCAGCATTTT	CASTGAGGGNNQPQHF
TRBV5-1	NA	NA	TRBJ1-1	TGCGCCAGCAGCTTGGTGCCGGGCACTGAAGCTTTCTTT	CASSLVPGTEAFF
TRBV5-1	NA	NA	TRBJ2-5	TGCGCCAGCAGCTCCGGCCTAGGCCGAGAGACCCAGTACTTC	CASSSGLGRETQYF
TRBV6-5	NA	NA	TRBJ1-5	TGTGCCAGCAGAGAGAATAGCAATCAGCCCCAGCATTTT	CASRENSNQPQHF
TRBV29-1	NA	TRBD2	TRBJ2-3	TGCAGCGTAGGTGCTAGCGGGGGGGCCTTAGATACGCAGTATTTT	CSVGASGGALDTQYF
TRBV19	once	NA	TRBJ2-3	TGTGCCAGTAGTCCCCGGGACGGACTATTCACAGATACGCAGTATTTT	CASSPRDGLFTDTQYF
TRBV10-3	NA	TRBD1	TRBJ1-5	TGTGCCTCCCGACAGGGGCAGAACCAGCCCCAGCATTTT	CASRQGQNQPQHF
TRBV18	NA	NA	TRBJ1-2	TGTGCCAGCTCACCTGTGCGGTGGGCTAACTATGGCTACACCTTC	CASSPVRWANYGYTF
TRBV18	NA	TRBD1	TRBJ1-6	TGTGCCAGCTCACCACTGCCGAACAGGGGGCAGAATTCACCCCTCCACTTT	CASSPLPNRGQNSPLHF
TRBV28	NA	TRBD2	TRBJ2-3	TGTGCCAGCAGTTCCATAGCGGGGGAGAACACAGATACGCAGTATTTT	CASSSIAGENTDTQYF
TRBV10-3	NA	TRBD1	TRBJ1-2	TGTGCCATCAGGGAGGGACAGAATGGCTACACCTTC	CAIREGQNGYTF
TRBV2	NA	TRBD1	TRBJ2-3	TGTGCCAGCAGTTCGGACAGGGGGTACACGGATACGCAGTATTTT	CASSSDRGYTDTQYF
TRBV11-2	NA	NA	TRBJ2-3	TGTGCCAGCAGCTTCGCGCGCTCAGATACGCAGTATTTT	CASSFARSDTQYF
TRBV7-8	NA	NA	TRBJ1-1	TGTGCCAGCAGCTTAAGTAGGTGGACTCGGAGGGACACTGAAGCTTTCTTT	CASSLSRWTRRDTEAFF
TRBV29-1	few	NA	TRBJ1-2	TGCAGCGTTGGTTCGGGGGGCTACACCTTC	CSVGSGGYTF
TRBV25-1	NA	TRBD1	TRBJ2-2	TGTGCCAGCTCCAAGACAGGGGTGAACACCGGGGAGCTGTTTTTT	CASSKTGVNTGELFF
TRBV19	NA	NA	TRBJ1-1	TGTGCCAGTACCGGGGGGGGCTTGGCCCAGCGGCACACTGAAGCTTTCTTT	CASTGGGLAQRHTEAFF
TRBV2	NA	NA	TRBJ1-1	TGTGCCAGCACCCTGACAGGGAACACTGAAGCTTTCTTT	CASTLTGNTEAFF
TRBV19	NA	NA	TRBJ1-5	TGTGCCAGTAGTAGGGGGGGATATAGCAATCAGCCCCAGCATTTT	CASSRGGYSNQPQHF
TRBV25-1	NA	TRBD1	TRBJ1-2	TGTGCCAGCAGTGAATGGGGACAGGGGGACTTCGCCTACACCTTC	CASSEWGQGDFAYTF
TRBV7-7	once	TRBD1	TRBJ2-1	TGTGCTAGCAGCACGCGACAGGGGAATGAGCAGTTCTTC	CASSTRQGNEQFF
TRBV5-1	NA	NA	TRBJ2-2	TGCGCCAGTGGGACTCAGAACACCGGGGAGCTGTTTTTT	CASGTQNTGELFF
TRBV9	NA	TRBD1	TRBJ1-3	TGTGCCAGCAGCCGCTTGACAGGGGGGACTGGAAACACCATATATTTT	CASSRLTGGTGNTIYF
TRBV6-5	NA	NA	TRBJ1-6	TGTGCCAGCAGTCGGACGGGGAAAGATTCACCCCTCCACTTT	CASSRTGKDSPLHF